This paragraph covers one T cell receptor beta chain sequence. CDR1 is LGHNA and CDR2 is YNFKEQ in the germline V gene. This CDR3 has 16 residues. The record originates from a study of shared clonotypes between healthy human individuals. TCRdb's table, derived via immunoSEQ multiplex PCR, lists solely in-frame clones and lacks some. Found here are about 510,000 clones, about four fifths of them singletons; the top ten hold 13%. Donors, without exception, were Caucasian adults residing in Nashville, Tennessee. The sequenced material came from PBMCs. The chain couples TRBV4-2 to TRBJ2-5; TRBD2 aligns across 8 bases. The J call is doubtful: the DNA matches TRBJ2-7 better. The clonotype originates from a woman aged 40 to 50 in good health. Some clones in this sample may be carry-over from other donors' samples. CDR3 loop: CASSQDGLAGRYEQYF. The CDR3 DNA reads TGTGCCAGCAGCCAAGATGGGCTAGCGGGCCGCTACGAGCAGTACTTC.